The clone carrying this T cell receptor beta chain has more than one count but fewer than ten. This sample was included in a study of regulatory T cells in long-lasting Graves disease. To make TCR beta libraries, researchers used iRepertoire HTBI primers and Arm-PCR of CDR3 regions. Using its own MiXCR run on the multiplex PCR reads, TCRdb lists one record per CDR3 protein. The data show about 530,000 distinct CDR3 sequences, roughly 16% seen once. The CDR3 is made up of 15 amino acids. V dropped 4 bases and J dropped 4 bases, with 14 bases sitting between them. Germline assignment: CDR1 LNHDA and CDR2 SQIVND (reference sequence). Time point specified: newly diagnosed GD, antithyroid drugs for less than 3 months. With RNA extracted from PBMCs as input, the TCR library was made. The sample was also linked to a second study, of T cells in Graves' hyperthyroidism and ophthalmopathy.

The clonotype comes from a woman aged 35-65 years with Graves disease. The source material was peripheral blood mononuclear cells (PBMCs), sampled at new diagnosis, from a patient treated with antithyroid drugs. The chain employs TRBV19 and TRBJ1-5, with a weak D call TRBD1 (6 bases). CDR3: CASSTYRQVNQPQHF. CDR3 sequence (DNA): TGTGCCAGTAGTACTTACCGACAGGTTAATCAGCCCCAGCATTTT.